The TCR beta chain described here comes from a study of T cells in localized non-small cell lung cancer. Profiled with immunoSEQ multiplex PCR; TCRdb holds only in-frame clones, not every one. In the table there are tens of thousands of clones, about 90% of which are singletons. Trimming left V 7 bases short and J 2 bases short, with 17 bases between. Per germline, CDR1 MDHEN and CDR2 SYDVKM. The CDR3 contains 15 residues. Regarding this clone: The antigen remains undetermined.

General study results and limits: A higher density of T cells in blood coincided with extended overall survival. Adjacent lung was found to contain a median around 56 of the top 100 tumor clones.

The material was peripheral blood, obtained before any cancer treatment. The chain couples TRBV28 to TRBJ1-2; D is possibly TRBD1 (6 bases). This clonotype was obtained from a man between 40 and 70 years old with stage I squamous cell lung carcinoma. The CDR3 DNA sequence: TGTGCCAGCACCACATTTTGGGGGCCCAACTATGGCTACACCTTC. This sequence encodes CASTTFWGPNYGYTF.